This entry lists 18 T cell receptor beta chains sequenced from one sample in a study of immune characterization of retroperitoneal liposarcoma. TCRdb redid the calling of the PCR reads with MiXCR, one entry per CDR3 protein. The table includes roughly 3,000 distinct CDR3 sequences, approximately 40% detected once. The sample consisted of tumor tissue. Source of these receptors: a male donor with retroperitoneal liposarcoma.

This clonotype rates as medium-sized. The chain joins TRBV5-1 to TRBJ2-3; 13 bases are a match to TRBD2. V lost 5 bases and J lost 4; bases outside the gene matches: 10. The CDR3 sequence is 17 residues long. Looked up from germline, CDR1 is SGHRS and CDR2 is YFSETQ. The CDR3 nucleotides are TGCGCCAGCAGACGACATACACTAGCGGGAGGGGCAGATACGCAGTATTTT. This gives the protein CASRRHTLAGGADTQYF.

Concerning this clonotype itself: The junction does not match germline at one end; this may be a read error. CDR3 bases: TGTGCCAGCAGCTTAGTAGCAGCCGATACACAGTATTTT. It is translated as CASSLVAADTQYF. The chain recombines TRBV11-2 with TRBJ2-3; D remains ambiguous. In germline, CDR1 is SGHAT, CDR2 FQNNGV. This CDR3 spans 13 amino acids. Full variable domain (outside the CDR3, taken from reference TRBV11-2 and TRBJ2-3): EAGVAQSPRYKIIEKRQSVAFWCNPISGHATLYWYQQILGQGPKLLIQFQNNGVVDDSQLPKDRFSAERLKGVDSTLKIQPAKLEDSAVYLCASSLVAADTQYFGPGTRLTVL.

CDR3 in amino acids: CASSLLYQETQYF. CDR3 DNA sequence: TGTGCCAGCAGCTTGTTGTACCAAGAGACCCAGTACTTC. This rearrangement joins TRBV11-2 to TRBJ2-7; the D is unclear. The J call may be mistaken, given a closer DNA end match to TRBJ2-5. The CDR3 contains 13 residues. Germline V lookup: CDR1 SGHAT, CDR2 FQNNGV.

The chain has TRBV27 and TRBJ1-6; no firm D call. Trimming removed 5 bases at V and 2 bases at J, with 7 bases between. Germline V gene sequence: CDR1 MNHEY, CDR2 SMNVEV (reference sequence). The CDR3 covers 14 residues. The CDR3 nucleotides are TGTGCCAGCAGTAAGGAGGCCTATAATTCACCCCTCCACTTT. As protein: CASSKEAYNSPLHF.

V is TRBV7-2 and J is TRBJ2-4, with TRBD1 as a possible D gene (5 bases). The DNA end favors TRBJ2-7, so the J call may be wrong. Germline V gives CDR1 SGHTA, CDR2 FQGNSA. The CDR3 is made up of 12 amino acids. The CDR3 loop is CASSFQGYEQYF. The CDR3 coding sequence is TGTGCCAGCAGCTTCCAGGGCTACGAGCAGTACTTC.

The chain is built from TRBV6-6 and TRBJ1-1; D gene ambiguous. The V gene lost 0 bases and the J gene lost 7 bases, with 9 bases spanning the gap. CDR3 length: 13 residues. Germline V gene sequence: CDR1 MNHNY, CDR2 SVGAGI (reference sequence). The CDR3 DNA reads as TGTGCCAGCAGTTACTCTTCCTTGAGTGAAGCTTTCTTT. Its protein product is CASSYSSLSEAFF.

This clonotype was seen a handful of times. The CDR3 spells CASSLSGTGLAGGGTQYF. The DNA of the CDR3 is TGTGCCAGCAGTTTATCCGGGACAGGGTTAGCGGGAGGCGGGACGCAGTATTTT. The J gene is TRBJ2-3, the V gene TRBV6-1; D is possibly TRBD2 (10 bases). The CDR3 covers 18 residues. Germline loops: CDR1 MNHNS, CDR2 SASEGT. The V gene lost 5 bases and the J gene lost 9 bases, with 30 bases spanning the gap.

The rearrangement uses TRBV7-6 and TRBJ2-1, with TRBD2 identical over 8 bases. After removal of 1 base from V and 8 bases from J, the junction contained 10 bases not matched to a gene. CDR1 and CDR2 (germline): SGHVS, FNYEAQ. This CDR3 comprises 16 residues. CDR3 amino acids: CASSLGDRGGRDEQFF. CDR3 nucleotide sequence: TGTGCCAGCAGCTTAGGAGACCGGGGGGGCCGCGATGAGCAGTTCTTC.

This clonotype occurred a few times. The chain couples TRBV12-5 to TRBJ2-1; TRBD1 might be the D (6 bases). V was trimmed by 2 bases and J by 9 bases, leaving 8 bases between them. Germline V CDR1 and CDR2: LGHNT, FRNRAP. CDR3 length: 12 residues. The chain's CDR3 is CASGLWGLEQFF. As DNA, the CDR3 is TGTGCTAGTGGTTTGTGGGGGCTTGAGCAGTTCTTC.

The rearrangement joins TRBV6-5 to TRBJ2-1, with 7 nucleotides matching TRBD2. The V gene end was trimmed by 2 bases and the J gene end by 10 bases; junction bases not matched to a gene: 11. The CDR3 runs 15 residues. From germline, CDR1 is MNHEY and CDR2 SVGAGI. CDR3 coding DNA: TGTGCCAGCAGTTACCGACGGGGAGGGAGCTACGAGCAGTTCTTC. This codes for CASSYRRGGSYEQFF.

J is TRBJ2-5 and V is TRBV6-8, with TRBD1 as a possible D gene (5 bases). Trimming removed 3 bases from V and 11 bases from J, with 13 bases in between. Germline V gene data show CDR1 as MNHGY and CDR2 as SAAAGT. This CDR3 comprises 12 residues. For the CDR3, the DNA is TGTGCCAGCAGTTATAGGGGAAATGAGCAGTACTTC. Encoded protein: CASSYRGNEQYF.

This clonotype was detected a few times. As DNA, the CDR3 is TGTGCCAGCAGTGAAGCGCTTAGGGTGTTTGCTTTCTTT. This translates into CASSEALRVFAFF. This chain links TRBV6-1 with TRBJ1-1; D is ambiguous. There are 13 residues in the CDR3. Germline values: CDR1 MNHNS, CDR2 SASEGT. V lost 0 bases and J 11 bases, leaving 13 bases between the germline ends.

J is TRBJ2-1 and V is TRBV6-1; 11 positions agree with TRBD1. The CDR3 loop spans 14 amino acids. Germline values: CDR1 MNHNS, CDR2 SASEGT. J lost 5 bases, V lost 9 bases, and 6 bases had no gene match. The CDR3: CASLRDRGNNEQFF. CDR3 bases: TGTGCCAGTCTCCGGGACAGGGGGAACAATGAGCAGTTCTTC.

This clonotype appeared a few times. The V gene is TRBV12-3 or TRBV12-4, the J gene TRBJ2-5, with TRBD1 as a possible D gene (5 bases). This CDR3 comprises 14 residues. V shed 6 bases and J shed 2 bases, with 13 bases lying between them. CDR3 DNA: TGTGCCAGCAGCTACAGGACCAAGCAAGAGACCCAGTACTTC. Its protein is CASSYRTKQETQYF.

The genes are TRBV7-2 and TRBJ2-5; TRBD2 matches 11 bases. V dropped 4 bases and J dropped 3; count of bases not matched to a gene: 7. CDR1 and CDR2 from the germline V gene are SGHTA and FQGNSA. This CDR3 has 16 residues. In nucleotides, the CDR3 is TGTGCCAGCAGCTCAACCGGGACTAGCGGAAAAGAGACCCAGTACTTC. It is translated as CASSSTGTSGKETQYF.

The J gene is TRBJ2-1, the V gene TRBV6-1; D unresolved. Germline V gene data show CDR1 as MNHNS and CDR2 as SASEGT. V was shortened by 6 bases and J by 8 bases, with 14 bases between the two germline ends. The CDR3 totals 13 residues. In DNA form, the CDR3 reads TGTGCCAGCAGAACACTCGGGCGGTATGAGCAGTTCTTC. Translation: CASRTLGRYEQFF.

As to this clonotype: This may stem from a read error, because a much larger clone lies one nucleotide away. The missing conserved phenylalanine or tryptophan at the end of this CDR3 makes a read error likely. Because the CDR3's place on the DNA is in doubt, the DNA is left out and the CDR3 is given as listed by TCRdb. V gene TRBV6-1 combines with J gene TRBJ2-3; the table's D gene call, TRBD1, was not cross checked with the DNA. Germline V CDR1 and CDR2: MNHNS, SASEGT. The CDR3 extends over 18 residues, inclusive of both ends. This chain's CDR3 is CASSPGTGVLAGHNEQYL.

The V and J genes are TRBV7-2 and TRBJ2-5; 8 bases map to TRBD2. There are 16 residues in the CDR3. Germline CDR1 reads SGHTA; CDR2 reads FQGNSA. The V and J ends lost 4 bases and 5 bases, in that order; junction bases with no gene match: 12. The CDR3 loop is CASSSGRGAPRETQYF. CDR3 in DNA: TGTGCCAGCAGCTCTGGGCGGGGGGCCCCTCGGGAGACCCAGTACTTC.